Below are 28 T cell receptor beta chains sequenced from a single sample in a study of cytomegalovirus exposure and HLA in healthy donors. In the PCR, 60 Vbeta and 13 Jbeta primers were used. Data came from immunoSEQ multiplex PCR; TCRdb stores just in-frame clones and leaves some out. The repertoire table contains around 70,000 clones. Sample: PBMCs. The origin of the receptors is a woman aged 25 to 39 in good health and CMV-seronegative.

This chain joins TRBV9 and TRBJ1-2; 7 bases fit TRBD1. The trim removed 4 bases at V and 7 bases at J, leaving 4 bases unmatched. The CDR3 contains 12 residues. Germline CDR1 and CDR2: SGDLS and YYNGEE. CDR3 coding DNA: TGTGCCAGCAGCAGACAGGGACTTGGCTACACCTTC. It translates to CASSRQGLGYTF.

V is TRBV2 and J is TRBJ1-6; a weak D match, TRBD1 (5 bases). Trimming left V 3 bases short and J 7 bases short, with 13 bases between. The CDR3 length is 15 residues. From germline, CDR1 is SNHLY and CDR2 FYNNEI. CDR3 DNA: TGTGCCAGCAGTGAGCAGGGAGCGGGGAATTCACCCCTCCACTTT. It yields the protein CASSEQGAGNSPLHF.

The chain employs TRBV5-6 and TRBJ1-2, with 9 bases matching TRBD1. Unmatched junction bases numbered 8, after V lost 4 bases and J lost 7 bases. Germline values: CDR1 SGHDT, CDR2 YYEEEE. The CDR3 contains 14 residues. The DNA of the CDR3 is TGTGCCAGCAGCCGGGACAGGGATGTGGGTGGCTACACCTTC. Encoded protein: CASSRDRDVGGYTF.

Here the CDR3 DNA reads TGCAGCGTTGAAATTAGGGGCAGGGAGGGCTATGGCTACACCTTC. Protein sequence: CSVEIRGREGYGYTF. The rearrangement links TRBV29-1 to TRBJ1-2; D may be TRBD1 (5 bases). Germline CDR1 SQVTM, CDR2 ANQGSEA. V lost 2 bases and J lost 4, with 17 bases in between. CDR3 length: 15 residues.

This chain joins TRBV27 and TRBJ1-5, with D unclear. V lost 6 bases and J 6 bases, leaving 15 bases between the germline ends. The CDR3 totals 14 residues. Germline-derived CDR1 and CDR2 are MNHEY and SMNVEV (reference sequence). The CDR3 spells CASSKLGRGQPQHF. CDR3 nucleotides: TGTGCCAGCAGCAAACTTGGACGGGGTCAGCCCCAGCATTTT.

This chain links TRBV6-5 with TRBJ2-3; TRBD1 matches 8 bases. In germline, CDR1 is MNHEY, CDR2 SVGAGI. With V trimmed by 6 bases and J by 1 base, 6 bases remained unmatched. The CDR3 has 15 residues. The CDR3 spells CASRSRGRGTDTQYF. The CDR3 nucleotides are TGTGCCAGCAGATCCAGGGGGCGAGGCACAGATACGCAGTATTTT.

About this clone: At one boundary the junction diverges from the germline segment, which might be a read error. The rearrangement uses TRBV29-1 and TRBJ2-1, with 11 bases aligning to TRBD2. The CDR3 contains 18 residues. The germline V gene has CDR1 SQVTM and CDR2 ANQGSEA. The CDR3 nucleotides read TGCAGCGTCTCCGGGACTAGCGGTCCTCCAAGCTCCGACAATGAGCAGTTCTTC. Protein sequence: CSVSGTSGPPSSDNEQFF.

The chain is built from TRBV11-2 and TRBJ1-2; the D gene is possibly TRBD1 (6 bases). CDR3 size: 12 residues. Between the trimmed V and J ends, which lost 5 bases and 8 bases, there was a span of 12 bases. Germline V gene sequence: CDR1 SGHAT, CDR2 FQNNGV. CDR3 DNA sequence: TGTGCCAGCAGCCCAGGACAGCGGGGCTACACCTTC. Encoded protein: CASSPGQRGYTF.

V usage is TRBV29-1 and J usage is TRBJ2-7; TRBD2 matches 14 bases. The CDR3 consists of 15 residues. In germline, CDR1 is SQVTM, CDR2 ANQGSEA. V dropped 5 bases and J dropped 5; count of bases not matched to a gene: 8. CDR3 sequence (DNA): TGCAGCGTTTATGGGACTAGCGGGAGTTCCAACGAGCAGTACTTC. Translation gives CSVYGTSGSSNEQYF.

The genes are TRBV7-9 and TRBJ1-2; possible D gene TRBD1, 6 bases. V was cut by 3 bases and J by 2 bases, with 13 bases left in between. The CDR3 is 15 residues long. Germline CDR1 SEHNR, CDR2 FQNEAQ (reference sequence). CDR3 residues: CASSFAQGSNYGYTF. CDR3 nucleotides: TGTGCCAGCAGCTTCGCGCAGGGGTCCAACTATGGCTACACCTTC.

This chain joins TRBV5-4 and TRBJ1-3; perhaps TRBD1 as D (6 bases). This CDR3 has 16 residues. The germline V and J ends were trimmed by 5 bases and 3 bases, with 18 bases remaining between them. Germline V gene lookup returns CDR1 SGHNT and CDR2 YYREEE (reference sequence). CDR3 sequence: CASSPDSSSRGNTIYF. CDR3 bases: TGTGCCAGCAGTCCGGACAGTTCATCACGTGGAAACACCATATATTTT. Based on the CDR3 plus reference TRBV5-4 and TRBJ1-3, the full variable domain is ETGVTQSPTHLIKTRGQQVTLRCSSQSGHNTVSWYQQALGQGPQFIFQYYREEENGRGNFPPRFSGLQFPNYSSELNVNALELDDSALYLCASSPDSSSRGNTIYFGEGSWLTVV.

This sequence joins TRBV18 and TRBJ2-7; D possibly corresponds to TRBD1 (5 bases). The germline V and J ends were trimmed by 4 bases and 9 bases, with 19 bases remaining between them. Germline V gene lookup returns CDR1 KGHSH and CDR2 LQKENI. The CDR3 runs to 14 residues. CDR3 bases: TGTGCCAGCTCACGAGGATTCCAGGGTGGCGGGCAGTACTTC. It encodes CASSRGFQGGGQYF.

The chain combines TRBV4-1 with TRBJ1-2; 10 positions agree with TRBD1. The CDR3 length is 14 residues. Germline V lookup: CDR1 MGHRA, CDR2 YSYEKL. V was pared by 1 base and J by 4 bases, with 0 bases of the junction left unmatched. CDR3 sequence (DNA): TGCGCCAGCAGCCAAGGGACAGGGGGCTATGGCTACACCTTC. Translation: CASSQGTGGYGYTF.

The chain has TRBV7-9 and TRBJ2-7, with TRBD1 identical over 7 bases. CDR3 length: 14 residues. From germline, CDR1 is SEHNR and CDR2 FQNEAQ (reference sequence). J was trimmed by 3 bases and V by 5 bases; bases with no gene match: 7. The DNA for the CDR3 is TGTGCCAGCAGCCGAGGGACAGACAACTACGAGCAGTACTTC. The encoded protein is CASSRGTDNYEQYF.

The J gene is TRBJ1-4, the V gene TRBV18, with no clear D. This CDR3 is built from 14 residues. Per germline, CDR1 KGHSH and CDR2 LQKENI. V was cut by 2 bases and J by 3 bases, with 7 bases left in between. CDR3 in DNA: TGTGCCAGCTCACCAGAAGGAGCTAATGAAAAACTGTTTTTT. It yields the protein CASSPEGANEKLFF.

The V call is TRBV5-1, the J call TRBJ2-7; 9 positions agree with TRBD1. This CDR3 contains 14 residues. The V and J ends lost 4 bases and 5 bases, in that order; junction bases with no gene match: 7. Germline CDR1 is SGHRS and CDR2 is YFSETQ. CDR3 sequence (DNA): TGCGCCAGCAGCCCTGGGACAGGGTGGGACGAGCAGTACTTC. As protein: CASSPGTGWDEQYF.

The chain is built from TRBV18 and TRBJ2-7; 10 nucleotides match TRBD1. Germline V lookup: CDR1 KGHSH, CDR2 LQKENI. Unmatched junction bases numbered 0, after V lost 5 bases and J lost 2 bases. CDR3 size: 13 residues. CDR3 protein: CASSGQGAYEQYF. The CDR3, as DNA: TGTGCCAGCTCAGGACAGGGGGCCTACGAGCAGTACTTC.

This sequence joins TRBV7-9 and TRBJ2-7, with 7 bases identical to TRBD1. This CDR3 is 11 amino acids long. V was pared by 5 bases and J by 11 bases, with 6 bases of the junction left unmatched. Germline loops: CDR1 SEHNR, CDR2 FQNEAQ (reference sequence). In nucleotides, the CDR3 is TGTGCCAGCAGCCATGGACAGGAGGAGTACTTC. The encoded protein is CASSHGQEEYF.

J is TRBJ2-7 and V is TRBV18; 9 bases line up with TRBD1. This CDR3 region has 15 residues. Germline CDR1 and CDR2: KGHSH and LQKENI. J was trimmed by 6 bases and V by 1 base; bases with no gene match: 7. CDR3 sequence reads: CASSPQAQGAGEQYF. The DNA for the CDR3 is TGTGCCAGCTCACCACAAGCACAGGGGGCTGGCGAGCAGTACTTC.

The CDR3 DNA follows: TGCGCCAGCAGCCAAGAGGCCCGGGTTGGCTACACCTTC. It is translated as CASSQEARVGYTF. J is TRBJ1-2 and V is TRBV4-1; D is ambiguous. The length of the CDR3 is 13 residues. The ends were cut back, 0 bases at V and 7 bases at J, with 9 bases in the middle. The germline CDR1 and CDR2 sequences are MGHRA and YSYEKL.

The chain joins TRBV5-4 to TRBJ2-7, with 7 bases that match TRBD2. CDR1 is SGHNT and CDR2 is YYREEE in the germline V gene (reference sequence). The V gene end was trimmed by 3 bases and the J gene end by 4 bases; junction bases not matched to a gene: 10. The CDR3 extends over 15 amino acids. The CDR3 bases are TGTGCCAGCAGCTACCCCGGGGGGAAGGGGTACGAGCAGTACTTC. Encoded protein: CASSYPGGKGYEQYF.

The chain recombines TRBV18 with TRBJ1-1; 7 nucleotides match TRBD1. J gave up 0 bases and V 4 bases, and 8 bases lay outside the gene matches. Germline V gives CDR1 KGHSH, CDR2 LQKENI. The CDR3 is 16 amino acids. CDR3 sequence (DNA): TGTGCCAGCTCACTTCCGGGACAGTTCCTGAACACTGAAGCTTTCTTT. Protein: CASSLPGQFLNTEAFF.

The CDR3 bases are TGTGCCAGCAGTTTACCGACAGGGGAGTATTCACCCCTCCACTTT. Translated, it gives CASSLPTGEYSPLHF. The V call is TRBV28, the J call TRBJ1-6; 8 positions match TRBD1. The germline gives CDR1 MDHEN, CDR2 SYDVKM. This CDR3 is built from 15 residues. The trim removed 2 bases at V and 8 bases at J, leaving 5 bases unmatched.

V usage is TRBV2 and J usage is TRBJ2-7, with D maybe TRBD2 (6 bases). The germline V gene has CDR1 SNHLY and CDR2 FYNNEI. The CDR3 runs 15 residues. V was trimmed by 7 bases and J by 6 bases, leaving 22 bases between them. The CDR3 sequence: CASTISGLKAVEQYF. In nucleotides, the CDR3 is TGTGCCAGCACGATTAGCGGTCTAAAGGCCGTCGAGCAGTACTTC.

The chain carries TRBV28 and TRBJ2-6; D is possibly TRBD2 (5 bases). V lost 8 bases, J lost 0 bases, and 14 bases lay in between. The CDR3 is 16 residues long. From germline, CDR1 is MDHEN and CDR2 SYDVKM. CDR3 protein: CASLEGGFSGANVLTF. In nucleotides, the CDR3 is TGTGCCAGCCTCGAGGGTGGATTCTCTGGGGCCAACGTCCTGACTTTC. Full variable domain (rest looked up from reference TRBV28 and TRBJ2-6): DVKVTQSSRYLVKRTGEKVFLECVQDMDHENMFWYRQDPGLGLRLIYFSYDVKMKEKGDIPEGYSVSREKKERFSLILESASTNQTSMYLCASLEGGFSGANVLTFGAGSRLTVL.

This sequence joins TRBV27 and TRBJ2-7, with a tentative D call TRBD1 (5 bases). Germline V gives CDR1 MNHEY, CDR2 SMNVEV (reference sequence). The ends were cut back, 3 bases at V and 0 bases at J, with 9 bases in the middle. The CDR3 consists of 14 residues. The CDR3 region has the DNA TGTGCCAGCAGTTTTGGACAAGCCTCCTACGAGCAGTACTTC. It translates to CASSFGQASYEQYF.

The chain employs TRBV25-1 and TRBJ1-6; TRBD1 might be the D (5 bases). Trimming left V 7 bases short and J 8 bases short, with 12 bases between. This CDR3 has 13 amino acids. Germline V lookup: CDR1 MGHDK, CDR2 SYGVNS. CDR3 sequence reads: CASNQGGYSPLHF. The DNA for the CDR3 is TGTGCCAGCAACCAGGGTGGGTATTCACCCCTCCACTTT.

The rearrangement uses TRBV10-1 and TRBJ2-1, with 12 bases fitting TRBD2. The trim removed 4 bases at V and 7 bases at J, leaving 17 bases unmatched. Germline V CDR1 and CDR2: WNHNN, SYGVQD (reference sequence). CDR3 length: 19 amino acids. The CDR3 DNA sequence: TGCGCCAGCAGTGGGAGCGATCGACTAGCGGGAGTTGGTGGGAATGAGCAGTTCTTC. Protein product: CASSGSDRLAGVGGNEQFF.